The 10 T cell receptor beta chains listed next were all sequenced from one sample in a study of identical twins. TCRdb reprocessed the 5' RACE reads with MiXCR, giving one entry per CDR3 protein. The sample has 200,000 to 250,000 distinct CDR3 sequences, about 14% seen once. The material sequenced was memory (CD45RO+) T cells sorted from blood. The receptors originated from a woman aged 18-30 years in good health.

This clonotype has just a few counts. This chain joins TRBV20-1 and TRBJ1-6; maybe TRBD1 (6 bases). The CDR3 consists of 15 residues. Germline values: CDR1 DFQATT, CDR2 SNEGSKA (reference sequence). Trimming stripped 5 bases from V and 5 bases from J, with 16 bases between. DNA for the CDR3: TGCAGTGCTCATAAGGGGGGGCGTAATAATTCACCCCTCCACTTT. This encodes CSAHKGGRNNSPLHF.

Only a few counts were recorded for this clonotype. The chain is built from TRBV29-1 and TRBJ2-1; 9 bases match TRBD2. V lost 2 bases to trimming and J lost 7 bases; unmatched junction nucleotides: 9. Germline V gene sequence: CDR1 SQVTM, CDR2 ANQGSEA. This CDR3 is 15 amino acids long. In DNA form, the CDR3 reads TGCAGCGTTGAAACTAGCGGGCACCGAACGAATGAGCAGTTCTTC. This translates into CSVETSGHRTNEQFF.

The J gene is TRBJ2-7, the V gene TRBV7-8; D unclear. The CDR3 spans 15 residues. Germline V lookup: CDR1 SGHVS, CDR2 FQNEAQ. Trimming took 5 bases from V and 9 from J, leaving 23 bases between them. The CDR3 coding sequence is TGTGCCAGCAGCCCCCGTATATCCATGGCCTTGACGCAGTACTTC. Translation: CASSPRISMALTQYF.

The V and J genes are TRBV7-2 and TRBJ2-1, with D possibly TRBD2 on 6 matching bases. V was shortened by 6 bases and J by 1 base, with 16 bases between the two germline ends. Germline V lookup: CDR1 SGHTA, CDR2 FQGNSA. The CDR3 has 16 residues. The DNA for the CDR3 is TGTGCCAGCAGGGACGGGGGTGTCCTATCCTACAATGAGCAGTTCTTC. Translation gives CASRDGGVLSYNEQFF.

There are many counts of this clonotype. The V call is TRBV7-9, the J call TRBJ2-5, with a possible D match to TRBD2 (5 bases). In germline, CDR1 is SEHNR, CDR2 FQNEAQ (reference sequence). The CDR3 consists of 14 residues. The V end lost 1 base, the J end lost 7 bases, and 13 bases lay between the germline ends. The CDR3 loop reads CASSLGGHRGTQYF. The CDR3 DNA reads TGTGCCAGCAGCTTAGGTGGCCATCGGGGGACCCAGTACTTC.

This clonotype was detected ten times or more. The chain recombines TRBV7-6 with TRBJ2-7, with D perhaps TRBD1 (6 bases). Germline V gene lookup returns CDR1 SGHVS and CDR2 FNYEAQ. CDR3 length: 12 amino acids. V dropped 5 bases and J dropped 7 bases, with 12 bases sitting between them. CDR3 region: CASSLRQEEQYF. DNA for the CDR3: TGTGCCAGCAGCCTAAGACAGGAGGAGCAGTACTTC.

V gene TRBV11-1 combines with J gene TRBJ2-3; D is ambiguous. CDR3 size: 15 residues. Germline lookup yields CDR1 SGHAT and CDR2 FQDESV (reference sequence). V lost 5 bases and J lost 0, with 12 bases in between. As DNA, the CDR3 is TGTGCCAGCAGCCCGGGCCATACTAGCACAGATACGCAGTATTTT. Protein: CASSPGHTSTDTQYF.

CDR3 protein: CASSDLAGVGEQYF. CDR3 bases: TGTGCCAGCAGCGACCTAGCGGGAGTAGGCGAGCAGTACTTC. The chain links TRBV7-2 to TRBJ2-7, with TRBD2 matching over 10 bases. The CDR3 has 14 amino acids. The germline V gene encodes CDR1 SGHTA and CDR2 FQGNSA. After removal of 5 bases from V and 6 bases from J, the junction contained 7 bases not matched to a gene. The full variable domain, rest sourced from reference TRBV7-2 and TRBJ2-7, is GAGVSQSPSNKVTEKGKDVELRCDPISGHTALYWYRQSLGQGLEFLIYFQGNSAPDKSGLPSDRFSAERTGGSVSTLTIQRTQQEDSAVYLCASSDLAGVGEQYFGPGTRLTVT.

This clonotype appeared a few times. The J gene is TRBJ2-7, the V gene TRBV27; tentatively, D is TRBD1 or TRBD2 (5 bases each). There are 14 residues in the CDR3. Looked up from germline, CDR1 is MNHEY and CDR2 is SMNVEV (reference sequence). Trimming took 3 bases from V and 3 from J, leaving 12 bases between them. CDR3 amino acids: CASSLMAGSYEQYF. Written as DNA, the CDR3 is TGTGCCAGCAGTTTGATGGCAGGGAGCTACGAGCAGTACTTC.

This sequence joins TRBV12-3 or TRBV12-4 and TRBJ2-7; 7 bases are a match to TRBD1. With 5 bases clipped from V and 3 bases from J, the junction kept 7 bases outside the gene matches. The length of the CDR3 is 14 residues. Here the CDR3 reads CASSLQGTVYEQYF. The DNA for the CDR3 is TGTGCCAGCAGTCTACAGGGGACAGTCTACGAGCAGTACTTC.